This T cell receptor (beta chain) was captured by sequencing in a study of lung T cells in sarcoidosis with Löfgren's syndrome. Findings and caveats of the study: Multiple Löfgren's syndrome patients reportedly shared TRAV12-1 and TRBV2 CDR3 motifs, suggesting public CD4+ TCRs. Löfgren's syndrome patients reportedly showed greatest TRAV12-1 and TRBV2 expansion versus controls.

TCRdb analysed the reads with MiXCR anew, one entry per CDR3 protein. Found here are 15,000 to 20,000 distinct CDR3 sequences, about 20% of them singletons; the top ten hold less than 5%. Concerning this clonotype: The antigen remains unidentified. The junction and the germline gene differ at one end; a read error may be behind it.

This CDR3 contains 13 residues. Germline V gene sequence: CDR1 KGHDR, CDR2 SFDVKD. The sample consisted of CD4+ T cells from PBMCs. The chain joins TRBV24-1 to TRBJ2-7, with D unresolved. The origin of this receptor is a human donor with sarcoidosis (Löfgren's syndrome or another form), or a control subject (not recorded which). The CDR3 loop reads CATSDILPYEQHF. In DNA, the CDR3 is TGTGCCACCAGTGATATCCTTCCCTACGAGCAGCACTTC.